The 31 T cell receptor beta chains given below trace back to one sample, sequenced in a study of cytomegalovirus exposure and HLA in healthy donors. 13 Jbeta primers and 60 Vbeta primers were used for the PCR. Produced via immunoSEQ multiplex PCR; TCRdb's table is partial and in-frame only. In the table there are approximately 100,000 clones, nearly 80% of which are singletons. Specimen: PBMCs. The receptors here all came from a man aged 60 to 69 in good health and CMV-seropositive.

The chain carries TRBV5-4 and TRBJ2-7, with D tentatively TRBD2 (5 bases). The CDR3 is 13 amino acids. CDR1 is SGHNT, CDR2 YYREEE, per germline (reference sequence). Between the trimmed V and J ends, which lost 4 bases and 1 base, there was a span of 9 bases. The CDR3 sequence is CASSEGTSYEQYF. The CDR3 region has the DNA TGTGCCAGCAGCGAGGGAACATCCTACGAGCAGTACTTC.

This sequence joins TRBV11-2 and TRBJ1-2, with 8 positions matching TRBD1. CDR3 size: 15 residues. Germline loops: CDR1 SGHAT, CDR2 FQNNGV. The V gene end was trimmed by 4 bases and the J gene end by 7 bases; junction bases not matched to a gene: 11. The DNA for the CDR3 is TGTGCCAGCAGCTCCGTCCGGACAGGGTCGGGTGGCTACACCTTC. Translation: CASSSVRTGSGGYTF.

The rearrangement links TRBV4-2 to TRBJ1-4, with 7 positions matching TRBD1. This CDR3 region has 14 residues. V lost 3 bases to trimming and J lost 4 bases; unmatched junction nucleotides: 2. Germline V gene data show CDR1 as LGHNA and CDR2 as YNFKEQ. CDR3: CASSQGQLNEKLFF. For the CDR3, the DNA is TGTGCCAGCAGCCAGGGACAGCTTAATGAAAAACTGTTTTTT.

Written as DNA, the CDR3 is TGTGCCAGCAGGCAGGGTAGGGAGGACACTGAAGCTTTCTTT. Protein product: CASRQGREDTEAFF. The V gene is TRBV6-6, the J gene TRBJ1-1, with D perhaps matching TRBD1 (5 bases). The germline V gene has CDR1 MNHNY and CDR2 SVGAGI (reference sequence). The V end lost 6 bases, the J end lost 3 bases, and 14 bases lay between the germline ends. This CDR3 comprises 14 residues.

The V gene is TRBV5-1, the J gene TRBJ2-7; 7 nucleotides line up with TRBD1. CDR1 and CDR2 from the germline V gene are SGHRS and YFSETQ. This CDR3 comprises 14 residues. J lost 4 bases, V lost 0 bases, and 4 bases had no gene match. CDR3 bases: TGCGCCAGCAGCTTGGTCGACAGGGAGTACGAGCAGTACTTC. This encodes CASSLVDREYEQYF.

This sequence joins TRBV19 and TRBJ1-6; TRBD1 aligns across 9 bases. Germline CDR1 and CDR2: LNHDA and SQIVND (reference sequence). This CDR3 has 15 residues. With V trimmed by 9 bases and J by 7 bases, 10 bases remained unmatched. The CDR3 sequence is CASTYLQGANSPLHF. The DNA of the CDR3 is TGTGCCAGCACGTATTTACAGGGGGCCAATTCACCCCTCCACTTT.

The chain uses TRBV9 and TRBJ2-2, with 9 bases aligning to TRBD1. Germline V gene sequence: CDR1 SGDLS, CDR2 YYNGEE. Germline trimming cut 3 bases from V and 4 bases from J; bases unmatched to any gene: 13. The CDR3 has 18 residues. The DNA of the CDR3 is TGTGCCAGCAGCGCGTCCCGGGACAGGGTACGTGGCACCGGGGAGCTGTTTTTT. As protein: CASSASRDRVRGTGELFF.

The V gene is TRBV10-3, the J gene TRBJ1-6; no reliable D call. CDR1 is ENHRY, CDR2 SYGVKD, per germline. V was trimmed by 0 bases and J by 2 bases, leaving 5 bases between them. This CDR3 has 15 amino acids. The CDR3 here is CAISESSTYNSPLHF. The DNA of the CDR3 is TGTGCCATCAGTGAGTCTAGTACCTATAATTCACCCCTCCACTTT.

This clone was seen only a few times. The chain couples TRBV6-6 to TRBJ2-3, with a possible D match to TRBD1 (6 bases). CDR1 and CDR2 from the germline V gene are MNHNY and SVGAGI (reference sequence). The CDR3 runs to 14 residues. Trimming took 5 bases from V and 4 from J, leaving 13 bases between them. The DNA of the CDR3 is TGTGCCAGCAGTCGGAGGACAGATTCAGATACGCAGTATTTT. Translation: CASSRRTDSDTQYF.

This chain uses TRBV29-1 with TRBJ1-1; 8 bases fit TRBD1. The junction had 7 bases not matched to a gene; V was cut back by 6 bases and J by 4 bases. Germline V gene data show CDR1 as SQVTM and CDR2 as ANQGSEA. This CDR3 spans 13 amino acids. CDR3 sequence reads: CSVSTGAVTEAFF. CDR3 nucleotide sequence: TGCAGCGTCTCGACAGGGGCCGTCACTGAAGCTTTCTTT.

The genes are TRBV4-1 and TRBJ1-3; D might be TRBD1 (6 bases). V gave up 3 bases and J gave up 0 bases, with 15 bases separating them. Germline assignment: CDR1 MGHRA and CDR2 YSYEKL. This CDR3 contains 17 residues. The CDR3 reads CASSHERTDASGNTIYF. CDR3 bases: TGCGCCAGCAGCCACGAGCGGACAGACGCCTCTGGAAACACCATATATTTT.

This clone has just a few counts. V gene TRBV10-3 combines with J gene TRBJ1-1, with 7 bases that match TRBD1. Germline lookup yields CDR1 ENHRY and CDR2 SYGVKD. The CDR3 length is 13 residues. Trimming at V came to 7 bases and at J to 5 bases, leaving 7 bases not matched to a gene. The CDR3 sequence is CAIKTGVGTEAFF. CDR3 nucleotides: TGTGCCATCAAAACAGGGGTAGGAACTGAAGCTTTCTTT.

The chain carries TRBV19 and TRBJ1-1; a weak D match, TRBD1 (5 bases). CDR3 length: 15 amino acids. Per the germline V gene, CDR1 is LNHDA and CDR2 is SQIVND (reference sequence). Trimming left V 6 bases short and J 1 base short, with 15 bases between. The CDR3 nucleotides read TGTGCCAGTAGCCCTCGCGGGACCGAGAACACTGAAGCTTTCTTT. Its protein is CASSPRGTENTEAFF. Variable domain in full (rest from reference TRBV19 and TRBJ1-1): DGGITQSPKYLFRKEGQNVTLSCEQNLNHDAMYWYRQDPGQGLRLIYYSQIVNDFQKGDIAEGYSVSREKKESFPLTVTSAQKNPTAFYLCASSPRGTENTEAFFGQGTRLTVV.

The chain is built from TRBV7-8 and TRBJ2-2; the match to TRBD1 covers 7 bases. This CDR3 is built from 16 residues. CDR1 and CDR2 (germline): SGHVS, FQNEAQ. V shed 3 bases, J shed 0 bases, and the junction held 4 bases outside the gene matches. CDR3 nucleotide sequence: TGTGCCAGCAGCTTCTCCGGGACAGCGAACACCGGGGAGCTGTTTTTT. Translating gives CASSFSGTANTGELFF.

This chain joins TRBV7-2 and TRBJ2-2; 7 bases fit TRBD2. The ends lost 5 bases at V and 3 bases at J; junction bases unmatched: 3. Germline CDR1 SGHTA, CDR2 FQGNSA. The CDR3 consists of 14 residues. CDR3 bases: TGTGCCAGCAGCCGCGGGGGATACACCGGGGAGCTGTTTTTT. Residues: CASSRGGYTGELFF.

The chain links TRBV18 to TRBJ1-4; 8 bases line up with TRBD1. V lost 4 bases, J lost 8 bases, and 9 bases stayed unmatched. Germline lookup yields CDR1 KGHSH and CDR2 LQKENI. The CDR3 covers 15 residues. Written as DNA, the CDR3 is TGTGCCAGCTCACTACTGGAGACAGGGGTCGAAAAACTGTTTTTT. It encodes CASSLLETGVEKLFF.

The J gene is TRBJ2-1, the V gene TRBV6-5, with D hard to call. The CDR3 contains 15 residues. Per the germline V gene, CDR1 is MNHEY and CDR2 is SVGAGI. V lost 2 bases and J 8 bases, leaving 16 bases between the germline ends. This chain's CDR3 is CASSYGQVEFDEQFF. CDR3 DNA sequence: TGTGCCAGCAGTTACGGCCAGGTTGAGTTCGATGAGCAGTTCTTC.

About this clone: At one end the junction does not follow the germline gene, possibly because of a read error. The V call is TRBV7-8, the J call TRBJ2-1, with 7 bases matching TRBD2. CDR3 length: 14 amino acids. Germline CDR1 SGHVS, CDR2 FQNEAQ. The CDR3 loop reads CASSLRLASNGQFF. The DNA for the CDR3 is TGTGCCAGCAGCTTAAGACTAGCATCCAATGGGCAGTTCTTC. Supplemented by reference TRBV7-8 and TRBJ2-1, the full variable domain reads GAGVSQSPRYKVAKRGQDVALRCDPISGHVSLFWYQQALGQGPEFLTYFQNEAQLDKSGLPSDRFFAERPEGSVSTLKIQRTQQEDSAVYLCASSLRLASNGQFFGPGTRLTVL.

V is TRBV2 and J is TRBJ1-4; 10 positions match TRBD1. Germline values: CDR1 SNHLY, CDR2 FYNNEI. CDR3 length: 15 amino acids. V was clipped by 6 bases and J by 6 bases; unmatched bases: 7. The CDR3 protein is CASRFDRGQDEKLFF. DNA for the CDR3: TGTGCCAGCAGATTCGACAGGGGGCAGGATGAAAAACTGTTTTTT. Full variable domain (rest looked up from reference TRBV2 and TRBJ1-4): EPEVTQTPSHQVTQMGQEVILRCVPISNHLYFYWYRQILGQKVEFLVSFYNNEISEKSEIFDDQFSVERPDGSNFTLKIRSTKLEDSAMYFCASRFDRGQDEKLFFGSGTQLSVL.

The rearrangement links TRBV9 to TRBJ1-6; 9 nucleotides agree with TRBD1. CDR1 is SGDLS, CDR2 YYNGEE, per germline. Losses at the gene ends were 1 base for V and 8 bases for J; bases not matched to a gene: 1. The CDR3 runs 14 residues. In nucleotides, the CDR3 is TGTGCCAGCAGCGTAAGGACAGGGGATTCACCCCTCCACTTT. Encoded protein: CASSVRTGDSPLHF.

About this clone: At one end, the junction sequence differs from germline, possibly due to a read error. This chain uses TRBV7-9 with TRBJ2-7, with TRBD2 as a possible D gene (6 bases). Germline CDR1 and CDR2: SEHNR and FQNEAQ (reference sequence). The CDR3 spans 16 residues. The CDR3 reads CSSSPTPKAGGYEQYF. CDR3 DNA: TGTTCCAGCAGCCCAACACCAAAAGCGGGTGGTTACGAGCAGTACTTC.

This clone has a single count. The chain joins TRBV4-1 to TRBJ2-7; 9 bases match TRBD1. Per the germline V gene, CDR1 is MGHRA and CDR2 is YSYEKL. The CDR3 is 15 residues long. The ends lost 4 bases at V and 0 bases at J; junction bases unmatched: 4. CDR3 nucleotides: TGCGCCAGCAGCCGAACAGGGGGCGTCTCCTACGAGCAGTACTTC. It codes for CASSRTGGVSYEQYF.

As to this clone: The sample has other DNA sequences that encode this CDR3 too. The chain has TRBV28 and TRBJ1-1, with D possibly being TRBD1 (5 bases). The V gene's germline CDR1 is MDHEN and CDR2 SYDVKM. Deletions cut 4 bases from V and 1 base from J, with 13 bases between. The CDR3 is 15 residues long. As DNA, the CDR3 is TGTGCCAGCAGTTGGGGGGATGCCCGGAACACTGAAGCTTTCTTT. Protein: CASSWGDARNTEAFF.

This chain connects TRBV2 to TRBJ1-1; 8 positions match TRBD1. CDR3 size: 14 residues. The J segment lost 8 bases and the V segment lost 6 bases, leaving 11 bases of the junction unmatched. Germline CDR1 SNHLY, CDR2 FYNNEI. CDR3 DNA: TGTGCCAGCAGAAAGGGACAGGTACCTTCGGAAGCTTTCTTT. It codes for CASRKGQVPSEAFF.

The genes are TRBV28 and TRBJ2-5, with D perhaps matching TRBD2 (6 bases). V lost 4 bases, J lost 5 bases, and 17 bases lay in between. Per germline, CDR1 MDHEN and CDR2 SYDVKM. The CDR3 spans 15 residues. This chain's CDR3 is CASSSGLLPWETQYF. The DNA for the CDR3 is TGTGCCAGCAGTTCGGGACTTCTGCCCTGGGAGACCCAGTACTTC.

V usage is TRBV7-8 and J usage is TRBJ2-7; 8 nucleotides line up with TRBD1. J was trimmed by 3 bases and V by 5 bases; bases with no gene match: 12. The germline V gene has CDR1 SGHVS and CDR2 FQNEAQ. This CDR3 region has 16 residues. CDR3 DNA sequence: TGTGCCAGCAGCCCGGAGCTGACAGGGGTCCTCTACGAGCAGTACTTC. Protein: CASSPELTGVLYEQYF.

V gene TRBV6-1 combines with J gene TRBJ1-3; unclear D gene. CDR1 and CDR2 (germline): MNHNS, SASEGT. The CDR3 loop spans 15 amino acids. V shed 7 bases and J shed 0 bases, with 13 bases lying between them. CDR3: CASIKEGTSGNTIYF. In nucleotides, the CDR3 is TGTGCCAGCATTAAAGAGGGCACCTCTGGAAACACCATATATTTT.

This rearrangement joins TRBV14 to TRBJ2-7; 7 nucleotides agree with TRBD1. There are 12 residues in the CDR3. Germline CDR1 reads SGHDN; CDR2 reads FVKESK. Trimming at V came to 10 bases and at J to 2 bases, leaving 5 bases not matched to a gene. Written as DNA, the CDR3 is TGTGCCACGGGACAGCGAACCTACGAGCAGTACTTC. Encoded protein: CATGQRTYEQYF.

This clone was observed a handful of times. The chain joins TRBV5-5 to TRBJ1-4, with TRBD1 matching over 10 bases. V dropped 4 bases and J dropped 11; count of bases not matched to a gene: 20. The CDR3 is made up of 18 amino acids. The germline gives CDR1 SGHKS, CDR2 YYEKEE (reference sequence). The CDR3 loop reads CASSGTGTGATVGGKLFF. CDR3 nucleotide sequence: TGTGCCAGCAGCGGGACCGGGACAGGGGCTACCGTCGGGGGGAAACTGTTTTTT.

The chain uses TRBV15 and TRBJ1-4; 8 bases fit TRBD1. Germline CDR1 LNHNV, CDR2 YYDKDF (reference sequence). The junction had 10 bases not matched to a gene; V was cut back by 11 bases and J by 8 bases. CDR3 size: 13 residues. The CDR3 here is CASSKDREEKLFF. CDR3 nucleotides: TGTGCCTCGAGCAAGGACAGGGAAGAAAAACTGTTTTTT.

The chain recombines TRBV5-6 with TRBJ2-1; 7 nucleotides agree with TRBD2. V shed 6 bases, J shed 0 bases, and the junction held 6 bases outside the gene matches. Germline-derived CDR1 and CDR2 are SGHDT and YYEEEE. CDR3 length equals 15 residues. The DNA of the CDR3 is TGTGCCAGCACCATGCGGGGGAACTCCTACAATGAGCAGTTCTTC. It encodes CASTMRGNSYNEQFF.